Sequencing of this T cell receptor (beta chain) was carried out in a study of cytomegalovirus exposure and HLA in healthy donors. Both 60 Vbeta primers and 13 Jbeta primers went into the PCR. Using immunoSEQ multiplex PCR, the repertoire was profiled, and TCRdb retains in-frame clones only, with some absent. The repertoire holds about 80,000 clones, with more than 60% as singletons. Germline CDR1 is SGHDT and CDR2 is YYEEEE. Trimming shortened V by 0 bases and J by 6 bases, and 21 bases separated the two germline ends. The CDR3 is 17 residues long. The sequenced sample consisted of PBMCs. V usage is TRBV5-6 and J usage is TRBJ2-5; possibly TRBD2 for D (6 bases). The receptor comes from a human donor in good health. The CDR3 DNA is TGTGCCAGCAGCTTGGACCTCGGGGGAGGCCTTCGGAAGACCCAGTACTTC. The encoded protein is CASSLDLGGGLRKTQYF.